This TCR beta chain stems from a study of response to subunit inactivated influenza vaccine. A remark on this clonotype: Its antigen is undetermined.

TCRdb independently ran MiXCR on the RT-PCR reads; one entry per CDR3 protein. This table has around 850,000 distinct CDR3 sequences, around 18% appearing once. Study-wide results and caveats: Each seasonal influenza vaccination recruits few new T cells, the authors suggested.

CDR3 size: 15 residues. V dropped 4 bases and J dropped 2 bases, with 14 bases sitting between them. The origin of this receptor is a man aged 45-60 years who received an inactivated influenza vaccine. The sequenced sample was PBMCs from blood, obtained less than 6 days after vaccination. This sequence joins TRBV12-3 or TRBV12-4 and TRBJ2-5, with D maybe TRBD1 (6 bases). CDR3 nucleotide sequence: TGTGCCAGCAGTTCCCAACAGGGTAGTCAAGAGACCCAGTACTTC. As protein: CASSSQQGSQETQYF.